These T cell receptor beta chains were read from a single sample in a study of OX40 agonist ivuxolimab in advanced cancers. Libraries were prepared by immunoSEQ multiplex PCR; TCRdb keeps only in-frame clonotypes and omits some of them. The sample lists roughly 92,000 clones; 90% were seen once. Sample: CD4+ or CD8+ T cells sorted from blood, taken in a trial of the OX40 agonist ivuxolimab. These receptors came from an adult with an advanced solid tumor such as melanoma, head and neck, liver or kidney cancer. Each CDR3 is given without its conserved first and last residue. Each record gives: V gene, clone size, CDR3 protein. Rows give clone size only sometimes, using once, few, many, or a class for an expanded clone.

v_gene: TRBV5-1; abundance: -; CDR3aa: ASSLATSNYGYT
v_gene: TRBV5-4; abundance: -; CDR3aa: ASSLILLGEDGYT
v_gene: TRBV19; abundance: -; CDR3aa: ASSIVDSHGYYT
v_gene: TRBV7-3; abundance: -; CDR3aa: ASSLGRDGELF
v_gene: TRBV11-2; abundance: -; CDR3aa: ASSLGVDQPQH
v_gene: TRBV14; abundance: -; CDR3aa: ASSQTLGTGQVIYNEQF
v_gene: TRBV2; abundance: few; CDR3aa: ASSDGGFGEQY
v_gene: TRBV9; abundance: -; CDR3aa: ASSGGQGAPGGYT
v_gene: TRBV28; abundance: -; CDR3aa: ASSSGHGGRYGYGYT
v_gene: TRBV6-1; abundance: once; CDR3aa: ASRRSGQGIYGYT
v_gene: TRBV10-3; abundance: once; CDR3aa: AISGLAGSYNEQF